These T cell receptor beta chains were read from a single sample in a study of T cells after yellow fever vaccination. One entry per CDR3 protein, called by TCRdb with MiXCR from the 5' RACE reads. The table lists roughly 150,000 distinct CDR3 sequences, more than 6% of them singletons, with less than 0.95% in the top ten. Here the sequenced sample was CD4+ T cells sorted from PBMCs, taken 5 days after the yellow fever booster vaccination. The source is a man aged 30-40 years who received the YFV17D yellow fever vaccine. Each CDR3 is given with its conserved first and last residue.

cdr3_length: 15; v_call: TRBV11-2; j_call: TRBJ2-7; cdr3_aa: CASSPTGTGAYEQYF
cdr3_length: 12; v_call: TRBV12-3/TRBV12-4; j_call: TRBJ2-1; cdr3_aa: CASSLLHNEQFF
cdr3_length: 15; v_call: TRBV14; j_call: TRBJ2-7; cdr3_aa: CASSQGLTDSYEQYF
cdr3_length: 18; v_call: TRBV11-1; j_call: TRBJ2-5; cdr3_aa: CASSSYPSLGSFEETQYF
cdr3_length: 13; v_call: TRBV7-2; j_call: TRBJ2-7; cdr3_aa: CASRAPQGYEQYF
cdr3_length: 12; v_call: TRBV20-1; j_call: TRBJ2-1; cdr3_aa: CSAMRLANEQFF
cdr3_length: 17; v_call: TRBV5-1; j_call: TRBJ2-1; cdr3_aa: CASSPSPLAGVYNEQFF
cdr3_length: 17; v_call: TRBV9; j_call: TRBJ2-2; cdr3_aa: CASSVGLAASNTGELFF
cdr3_length: 17; v_call: TRBV5-1; j_call: TRBJ2-3; cdr3_aa: CASTLPQTSGVTDTQYF
cdr3_length: 13; v_call: TRBV7-9; j_call: TRBJ2-7; cdr3_aa: CASSLFTGDEQYF
cdr3_length: 14; v_call: TRBV5-1; j_call: TRBJ2-7; cdr3_aa: CASTLAGGLGEQYF
cdr3_length: 14; v_call: TRBV5-1; j_call: TRBJ2-5; cdr3_aa: CASSLRPAQETQYF
cdr3_length: 15; v_call: TRBV4-3; j_call: TRBJ2-3; cdr3_aa: CASSQDPLAGITQYF
cdr3_length: 13; v_call: TRBV20-1; j_call: TRBJ2-5; cdr3_aa: CSGGRGRAETQYF
cdr3_length: 12; v_call: TRBV29-1; j_call: TRBJ2-6; cdr3_aa: CSGMTGANVLTF
cdr3_length: 15; v_call: TRBV9; j_call: TRBJ2-1; cdr3_aa: CASSARGQGYNEQFF
cdr3_length: 15; v_call: TRBV5-4; j_call: TRBJ2-2; cdr3_aa: CASSWRGESGGELFF
cdr3_length: 16; v_call: TRBV7-8; j_call: TRBJ1-1; cdr3_aa: CASSFWRDRANTEAFF
cdr3_length: 11; v_call: TRBV29-1; j_call: TRBJ2-7; cdr3_aa: CSTRQHDEQYF
cdr3_length: 16; v_call: TRBV3-1; j_call: TRBJ1-2; cdr3_aa: CASSQDVDRGNDGYTF
cdr3_length: 13; v_call: TRBV12-3/TRBV12-4; j_call: TRBJ2-7; cdr3_aa: CASGIQGPYEQYF
cdr3_length: 12; v_call: TRBV20-1; j_call: TRBJ1-3; cdr3_aa: CSARGQKDPIYF
cdr3_length: 14; v_call: TRBV27; j_call: TRBJ1-1; cdr3_aa: CASSFYREGTEAFF
cdr3_length: 16; v_call: TRBV5-4; j_call: TRBJ2-1; cdr3_aa: CASSSKAGGPYNEQFF
cdr3_length: 16; v_call: TRBV5-1; j_call: TRBJ2-5; cdr3_aa: CVSSILGLAKQETQYF
cdr3_length: 15; v_call: TRBV30; j_call: TRBJ1-6; cdr3_aa: CAWSVGLTYNSPLHF
cdr3_length: 14; v_call: TRBV6-5; j_call: TRBJ2-7; cdr3_aa: CASSYNSWGYEQYF
cdr3_length: 16; v_call: TRBV6-1; j_call: TRBJ2-2; cdr3_aa: CASSRRGPPGTGELFF
cdr3_length: 14; v_call: TRBV3-1; j_call: TRBJ2-1; cdr3_aa: CASSHRYRANEQFF
cdr3_length: 13; v_call: TRBV29-1; j_call: TRBJ1-1; cdr3_aa: CSVVLQLNTEAFF
cdr3_length: 11; v_call: TRBV25-1; j_call: TRBJ2-7; cdr3_aa: CASSIFYEQYF
cdr3_length: 13; v_call: TRBV28; j_call: TRBJ2-2; cdr3_aa: CASSAHPTGELFF
cdr3_length: 15; v_call: TRBV5-1; j_call: TRBJ2-5; cdr3_aa: CASSGTSGGQETQYF
cdr3_length: 13; v_call: TRBV6-2/TRBV6-3; j_call: TRBJ1-1; cdr3_aa: CAILRGSGTEAFF
cdr3_length: 14; v_call: TRBV20-1; j_call: TRBJ2-1; cdr3_aa: CSAGTSGKYNEQFF
cdr3_length: 15; v_call: TRBV24-1; j_call: TRBJ2-7; cdr3_aa: CATSDVRQGGGEQYF
cdr3_length: 11; v_call: TRBV19; j_call: TRBJ1-1; cdr3_aa: CASSGITEAFF
cdr3_length: 14; v_call: TRBV20-1; j_call: TRBJ2-6; cdr3_aa: CSAPGPSGANVLTF
cdr3_length: 18; v_call: TRBV20-1; j_call: TRBJ2-3; cdr3_aa: CSARGGLAGGLSTDTQYF
cdr3_length: 12; v_call: TRBV20-1; j_call: TRBJ1-1; cdr3_aa: CSARDRGTEAFF
cdr3_length: 15; v_call: TRBV5-1; j_call: TRBJ2-1; cdr3_aa: CASSLGTALYNEQFF
cdr3_length: 16; v_call: TRBV4-2; j_call: TRBJ2-7; cdr3_aa: CASSQEYAGPPYEQYF
cdr3_length: 17; v_call: TRBV9; j_call: TRBJ2-1; cdr3_aa: CASSVEGLAGGYNEQFF
cdr3_length: 16; v_call: TRBV27; j_call: TRBJ1-5; cdr3_aa: CASSSRDGYSNQPQHF
cdr3_length: 14; v_call: TRBV5-1; j_call: TRBJ2-1; cdr3_aa: CASSSTSAHNEQFF
cdr3_length: 16; v_call: TRBV2; j_call: TRBJ2-2; cdr3_aa: CASRALIAGGAGELFF
cdr3_length: 12; v_call: TRBV6-2/TRBV6-3; j_call: TRBJ2-3; cdr3_aa: CASSRSADTQYF
cdr3_length: 15; v_call: TRBV20-1; j_call: TRBJ1-3; cdr3_aa: CSATIGTVSGNTIYF
cdr3_length: 13; v_call: TRBV5-6; j_call: TRBJ2-3; cdr3_aa: CASSFQGDDTQYF
cdr3_length: 19; v_call: TRBV29-1; j_call: TRBJ2-7; cdr3_aa: CSVCGPAPGSVGAATEQYF
cdr3_length: 14; v_call: TRBV7-2; j_call: TRBJ2-7; cdr3_aa: CASSFRRAGLEQYF
cdr3_length: 14; v_call: TRBV5-1; j_call: TRBJ2-3; cdr3_aa: CASSFAGLTDTQYF
cdr3_length: 11; v_call: TRBV6-5; j_call: TRBJ2-1; cdr3_aa: CASGYRDEQFF
cdr3_length: 14; v_call: TRBV20-1; j_call: TRBJ2-2; cdr3_aa: CSARTSVGSGELFF
cdr3_length: 11; v_call: TRBV20-1; j_call: TRBJ2-3; cdr3_aa: CSAMRPDTQYF
cdr3_length: 15; v_call: TRBV20-1; j_call: TRBJ2-3; cdr3_aa: CSASGVAGLTDTQYF
cdr3_length: 15; v_call: TRBV20-1; j_call: TRBJ2-3; cdr3_aa: CSARDPGSGTDTQYF